A single sample is the source of the 3 T cell receptor beta chains below, sequenced in a study of graft-versus-host responses after intestinal transplantation. Using immunoSEQ multiplex PCR, the repertoire was profiled, and TCRdb retains in-frame clones only, with some absent. The sample has 12,000 to 15,000 clones, less than 45% seen once; the top ten hold about 15%. CFSE-labeled responder cells (roughly 200,000) were plated with roughly 200,000 irradiated, violet-dye-labeled stimulator cells. Sequencing was performed on alloreactive CD8+ T cells from a mixed lymphocyte reaction culture, taken before intestinal transplant. The subset was: CFSE-low proliferating T cells sorted from approximately six-day pre-transplant mixed lymphocyte reaction (GvH or HvG direction). The receptors here all came from a human patient who received an intestinal transplant.

The chain carries TRBV4-1 and TRBJ1-1; D is perhaps TRBD1 (5 bases). Trimming took 1 base from V and 5 from J, leaving 11 bases between them. Looked up from germline, CDR1 is MGHRA and CDR2 is YSYEKL. The CDR3 runs 14 residues. The CDR3 spells CASSQVGEVTEAFF. The CDR3 region has the DNA TGCGCCAGCAGCCAAGTGGGGGAGGTTACTGAAGCTTTCTTT.

The rearrangement joins TRBV7-8 to TRBJ2-5; D may be TRBD2 (6 bases). This CDR3 is 18 amino acids long. The germline V gene has CDR1 SGHVS and CDR2 FQNEAQ. V gave up 5 bases and J gave up 2 bases, with 24 bases separating them. The CDR3 nucleotides read TGTGCCAGCAGCCCGGGGTCTGGAGGAGGGACGGAGCAAGAGACCCAGTACTTC. This codes for CASSPGSGGGTEQETQYF.

The chain recombines TRBV6-5 with TRBJ2-5; the D gene is possibly TRBD1 (6 bases). Trimming cost V 0 bases and J 5 bases, with 16 bases left between them. CDR1 and CDR2 (germline): MNHEY, SVGAGI. The CDR3 extends over 16 amino acids. The CDR3: CASSYSFAGAIETQYF. CDR3 DNA sequence: TGTGCCAGCAGTTACTCTTTTGCAGGGGCAATTGAGACCCAGTACTTC.